This T cell receptor (beta chain) originates from a study of cytomegalovirus exposure and HLA in healthy donors. Study conclusions and caveats: Accounts indicate the classifier identified cytomegalovirus status with strong specificity and sensitivity. Within a later analysis, the majority of CMV-associated TCR beta chains appeared HLA-restricted. Among TCR beta chains, those listed as cytomegalovirus-associated numbered under 200.

Of note for this clone: The antigen is undetermined.

In the PCR, 60 Vbeta and 13 Jbeta primers were used. Generated by immunoSEQ multiplex PCR, the TCRdb table keeps only in-frame clones and is missing some. The table has 90,000 to 130,000 clones, 73% seen once. The sample taken for sequencing was PBMCs. The TCR sequence derives from a woman in her 30s in good health and CMV-seronegative.

The DNA for the CDR3 is TGTGCCACCAGCAGAGAGTTGGGACAGGGGGGGGATACGCAGTATTTT. This translates into CATSRELGQGGDTQYF. The chain links TRBV15 to TRBJ2-3; TRBD1 agrees at 11 bases. V was pared by 0 bases and J by 6 bases, with 5 bases of the junction left unmatched. This CDR3 comprises 16 residues. Germline loops: CDR1 LNHNV, CDR2 YYDKDF (reference sequence). The full variable domain, completed using reference TRBV15 and TRBJ2-3, is DAMVIQNPRYQVTQFGKPVTLSCSQTLNHNVMYWYQQKSSQAPKLLFHYYDKDFNNEADTPDNFQSRRPNTSFCFLDIRSPGLGDTAMYLCATSRELGQGGDTQYFGPGTRLTVL.